These 13 T cell receptor beta chains were sequenced from one sample in a study of memory CD4+ T cells and cytomegalovirus serostatus. Repertoires were generated with immunoSEQ multiplex PCR, while TCRdb's copy carries only in-frame clones and drops some. The sample records about 60,000 clones, over 60% being singletons. Single viable CD3+CD4+CD8-CD45RO+ cells were sorted as the memory CD4+ T cells. Sequencing was done on a sample of memory CD4+ T cells from blood. The receptors were gathered from an adult in good health and CMV-seronegative.

The rearrangement uses TRBV9 and TRBJ1-2; 7 bases agree with TRBD1. This CDR3 spans 16 amino acids. The J segment lost 3 bases and the V segment lost 3 bases, leaving 11 bases of the junction unmatched. Germline values: CDR1 SGDLS, CDR2 YYNGEE. CDR3 sequence (DNA): TGTGCCAGCAGCGCCACTCAGGGGGGCATGGACTATGGCTACACCTTC. Protein: CASSATQGGMDYGYTF.

The chain couples TRBV4-2 to TRBJ1-5, with TRBD1 matching over 8 bases. Germline CDR1 LGHNA, CDR2 YNFKEQ. J lost 5 bases, V lost 1 base, and 7 bases had no gene match. This CDR3 is built from 16 residues. CDR3 nucleotides: TGTGCCAGCAGCCAAGGGGCGACAGGGGTGGATCAGCCCCAGCATTTT. Translated, it gives CASSQGATGVDQPQHF.

This clone was counted only a few times. Written as DNA, the CDR3 is TGTGCCAGCAGTTCCCGGAGGGACAGGGGTCGCGAGACCCAGTACTTC. Encoded protein: CASSSRRDRGRETQYF. The chain couples TRBV6-6 to TRBJ2-5; 10 positions agree with TRBD1. Germline lookup yields CDR1 MNHNY and CDR2 SVGAGI (reference sequence). The CDR3 is made up of 16 amino acids. V lost 4 bases to trimming and J lost 5 bases; unmatched junction nucleotides: 10.

In nucleotides, the CDR3 is TGCGCCAGCAGCTTGGGACAGGGGTTGAGCTCCTACGAGCAGTACTTC. It is translated as CASSLGQGLSSYEQYF. The gene calls are TRBV5-1 and TRBJ2-7; TRBD1 matches 8 bases. The CDR3 is 16 residues long. Trimming removed 0 bases from V and 0 bases from J; junction bases left unmatched: 5. Germline CDR1 SGHRS, CDR2 YFSETQ.

This clone was found a few times. The gene calls are TRBV18 and TRBJ2-7; 10 nucleotides align to TRBD1. The CDR3 is 16 amino acids. The J segment lost 2 bases and the V segment lost 0 bases, leaving 4 bases of the junction unmatched. Germline CDR1 reads KGHSH; CDR2 reads LQKENI. CDR3 loop: CASSPPGQGSPYEQYF. DNA for the CDR3: TGTGCCAGCTCACCACCGGGACAGGGGTCCCCCTACGAGCAGTACTTC.

This clone has more than one count but fewer than ten. This chain joins TRBV6-1 and TRBJ1-1, with 9 bases matching TRBD1. The CDR3 runs to 15 residues. Per the germline V gene, CDR1 is MNHNS and CDR2 is SASEGT. Losses at the gene ends were 6 bases for V and 0 bases for J; bases not matched to a gene: 5. CDR3 sequence: CASRDRGRLNTEAFF. CDR3 bases: TGTGCCAGCAGGGACAGGGGCCGCTTGAACACTGAAGCTTTCTTT.

The rearrangement uses TRBV4-1 and TRBJ1-5; 12 nucleotides agree with TRBD1. Trimming took 3 bases from V and 1 from J; bases not matched to a gene: 1. The germline CDR1 and CDR2 sequences are MGHRA and YSYEKL. The CDR3 runs to 16 residues. CDR3 residues: CASSQGQGASNQPQHF. The DNA for the CDR3 is TGCGCCAGCAGCCAGGGACAGGGGGCGAGCAATCAGCCCCAGCATTTT.

The CDR3 loop reads CASSAQGAGHNEQFF. CDR3 DNA: TGTGCCAGCTCCGCACAGGGGGCTGGGCACAATGAGCAGTTCTTC. This chain joins TRBV18 and TRBJ2-1, with 9 bases fitting TRBD1. The CDR3 is 15 residues long. Germline CDR1 and CDR2: KGHSH and LQKENI. Trimming took 6 bases from V and 5 from J; bases not matched to a gene: 8.

This clone came up a few times. The chain uses TRBV10-3 and TRBJ1-1, with D hard to call. The CDR3 has 14 residues. Germline values: CDR1 ENHRY, CDR2 SYGVKD. V was trimmed by 0 bases and J by 7 bases, leaving 12 bases between them. This CDR3 reads CAISESRAALEAFF. Here the CDR3 DNA reads TGTGCCATCAGTGAGTCTAGGGCGGCCCTTGAAGCTTTCTTT.

This chain uses TRBV2 with TRBJ2-5; D might be TRBD1 (6 bases). This CDR3 region has 15 residues. Trimming left V 7 bases short and J 5 bases short, with 20 bases between. Germline V gene data show CDR1 as SNHLY and CDR2 as FYNNEI. CDR3 DNA sequence: TGTGCCAGCACGTCCGACAGGAGCTCGAGGGAGACCCAGTACTTC. The encoded protein is CASTSDRSSRETQYF.

This chain links TRBV27 with TRBJ1-2; tentatively, D is TRBD1 (6 bases). Germline lookup yields CDR1 MNHEY and CDR2 SMNVEV (reference sequence). Deletions cut 2 bases from V and 8 bases from J, with 24 bases between. CDR3 length: 17 residues. For the CDR3, the DNA is TGTGCCAGCAGTTTAGACGGACAGTCTGGGACTATCAGGGGCTACACCTTC. Its protein product is CASSLDGQSGTIRGYTF.

The V and J genes are TRBV5-1 and TRBJ1-6; D not resolved. The germline V and J ends were trimmed by 2 bases and 9 bases, with 15 bases remaining between them. Germline assignment: CDR1 SGHRS and CDR2 YFSETQ. The CDR3 runs 15 residues. DNA for the CDR3: TGCGCCAGCAGCTTAAGGGCCACAGAGAGTTCACCCCTCCACTTT. As protein: CASSLRATESSPLHF.

The count of this clone is one. The V and J genes are TRBV19 and TRBJ2-2, with TRBD1 identical over 10 bases. This CDR3 is built from 15 residues. The V segment lost 5 bases and the J segment 6 bases; nucleotides outside the gene matches: 6. CDR1 is LNHDA, CDR2 SQIVND, per germline (reference sequence). The CDR3 DNA sequence: TGTGCCAGTAGTCCTCCGGGACAGGGGTCCGGGGAGCTGTTTTTT. Its protein product is CASSPPGQGSGELFF. The full variable domain, with the rest looked up from reference TRBV19 and TRBJ2-2, is DGGITQSPKYLFRKEGQNVTLSCEQNLNHDAMYWYRQDPGQGLRLIYYSQIVNDFQKGDIAEGYSVSREKKESFPLTVTSAQKNPTAFYLCASSPPGQGSGELFFGEGSRLTVL.